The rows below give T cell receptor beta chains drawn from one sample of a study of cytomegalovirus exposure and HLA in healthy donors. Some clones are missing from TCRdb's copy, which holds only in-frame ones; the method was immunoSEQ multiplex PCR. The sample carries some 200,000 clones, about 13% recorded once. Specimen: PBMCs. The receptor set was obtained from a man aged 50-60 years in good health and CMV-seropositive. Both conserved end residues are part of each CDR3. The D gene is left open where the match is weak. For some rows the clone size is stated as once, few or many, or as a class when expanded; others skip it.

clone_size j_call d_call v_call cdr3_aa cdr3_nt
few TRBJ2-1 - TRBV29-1 CSVDNTGFYNEQFF TGCAGCGTGGACAACACAGGGTTCTACAATGAGCAGTTCTTC
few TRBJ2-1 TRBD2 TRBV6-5 CASRLSGGAGEQFF TGTGCCAGCAGGCTTAGCGGGGGGGCTGGTGAGCAGTTCTTC
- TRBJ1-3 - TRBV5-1 CASSFGGDGNTIYF TGCGCCAGCAGCTTCGGGGGTGATGGAAACACCATATATTTT
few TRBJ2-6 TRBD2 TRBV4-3 CASSPPVGLAALRANVLTF TGCGCCAGCAGCCCTCCGGTGGGACTAGCTGCTCTGAGAGCCAACGTCCTGACTTTC
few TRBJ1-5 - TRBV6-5 CASSYSGGAGNQPQHF TGTGCCAGCAGTTACTCGGGGGGGGCCGGCAATCAGCCCCAGCATTTT
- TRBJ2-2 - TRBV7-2 CASSLAPRGLFF TGTGCCAGCAGCTTAGCTCCCCGCGGGCTGTTTTTT
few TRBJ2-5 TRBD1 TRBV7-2 CASSQGATQYF TGTGCCAGCAGCCAGGGGGCGACCCAGTACTTC
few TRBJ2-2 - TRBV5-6 CASSFGVLKVGELFF TGTGCCAGCAGCTTCGGAGTCCTTAAGGTCGGGGAGCTGTTTTTT
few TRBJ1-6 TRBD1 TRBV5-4 CASSSRQGSPYNSPLHF TGTGCCAGCAGCTCTCGACAGGGCAGCCCCTATAATTCACCCCTCCACTTT
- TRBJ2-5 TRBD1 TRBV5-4 CASSHQGQGGETQYF TGTGCCAGCAGCCACCAGGGACAGGGGGGAGAGACCCAGTACTTC
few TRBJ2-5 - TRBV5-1 CASSLGQPQGTQYF TGCGCCAGCAGCTTGGGACAACCCCAGGGGACCCAGTACTTC
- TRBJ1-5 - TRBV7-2 CASSLGSDNQPQHF TGTGCCAGCAGCTTAGGCTCAGACAATCAGCCCCAGCATTTT
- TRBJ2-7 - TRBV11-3 CASSLRDTPSYEQYF TGTGCCAGCAGCTTAAGGGACACACCTTCCTACGAGCAGTACTTC
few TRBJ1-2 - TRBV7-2 CASSLAVGQFYGYTF TGTGCCAGCAGCTTAGCAGTCGGACAGTTCTATGGCTACACCTTC
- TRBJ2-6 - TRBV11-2 CASSSVGASGANVLTF TGTGCCAGCAGCTCGGTAGGGGCTTCCGGGGCCAACGTCCTGACTTTC
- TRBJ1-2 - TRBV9 CASSVGVRRGYTF TGTGCCAGCAGCGTAGGAGTTCGGAGGGGCTACACCTTC
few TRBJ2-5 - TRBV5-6 CASSSGIRETQYF TGTGCCAGCAGCTCCGGGATAAGAGAGACCCAGTACTTC
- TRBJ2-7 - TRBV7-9 CASSAPGVLGEQYF TGTGCCAGCAGCGCGCCAGGGGTTTTAGGGGAGCAGTACTTC
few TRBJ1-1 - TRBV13 CASSPETGGNTEAFF TGTGCCAGCAGCCCAGAGACAGGAGGGAACACTGAAGCTTTCTTT
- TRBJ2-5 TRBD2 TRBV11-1 CASSFNGGGETQYF TGTGCCAGCAGCTTCAACGGGGGGGGAGAGACCCAGTACTTC
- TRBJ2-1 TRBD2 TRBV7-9 CASSSSGREFF TGTGCCAGCAGCTCCTCAGGGAGGGAGTTCTTC
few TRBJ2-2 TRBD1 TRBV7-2 CASSARTGGTGELFF TGTGCCAGCAGCGCCCGGACAGGGGGGACCGGGGAGCTGTTTTTT
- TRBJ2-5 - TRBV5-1 CASRRDLQETQYF TGCGCCAGCAGACGAGATCTTCAAGAGACCCAGTACTTC
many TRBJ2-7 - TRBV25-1 CASSLGAYEQYF TGTGCCAGCAGTTTAGGGGCCTACGAGCAGTACTTC
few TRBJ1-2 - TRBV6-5 CASSSRGTPEGYGYTF TGTGCCAGCAGTTCCCGCGGGACCCCCGAGGGCTATGGCTACACCTTC
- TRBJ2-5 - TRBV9 CASSVAQKQETQYF TGTGCCAGCAGCGTAGCACAGAAACAAGAGACCCAGTACTTC
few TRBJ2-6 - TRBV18 CASSPAAGANVLTF TGTGCCAGCTCACCGGCGGCTGGGGCCAACGTCCTGACTTTC
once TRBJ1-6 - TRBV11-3 CASSLRGSYNSPLHF TGTGCCAGCAGCTTGCGGGGGTCTTATAATTCACCCCTCCACTTT
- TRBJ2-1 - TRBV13 CASSSRGGGNEQFF TGTGCCAGCAGCTCCCGGGGAGGGGGCAATGAGCAGTTCTTC
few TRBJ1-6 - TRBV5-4 CASSLKQGDNSPLHF TGTGCCAGCAGCTTGAAGCAGGGTGATAATTCACCCCTCCACTTT
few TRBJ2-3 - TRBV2 CASSVLTTDTQYF TGTGCCAGCAGTGTTCTAACCACAGATACGCAGTATTTT
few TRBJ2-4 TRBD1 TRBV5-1 CASSLDRGSNIQYF TGCGCCAGCAGCTTGGACAGGGGCTCGAACATTCAGTACTTC
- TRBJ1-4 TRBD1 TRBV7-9 CASSQGRAGGEKLFF TGTGCCAGCAGTCAAGGTCGGGCAGGGGGTGAAAAACTGTTTTTT
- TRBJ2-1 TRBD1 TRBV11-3 CASSFTGGSYNEQFF TGTGCCAGCAGCTTTACAGGGGGGTCCTACAATGAGCAGTTCTTC
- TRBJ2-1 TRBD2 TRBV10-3 CAISTLGGYNEQFF TGTGCCATCAGTACCCTGGGGGGGTACAATGAGCAGTTCTTC
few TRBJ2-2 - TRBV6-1 CASSESGPLTGELFF TGTGCCAGCAGTGAATCAGGGCCTCTAACCGGGGAGCTGTTTTTT
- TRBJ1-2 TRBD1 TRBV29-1 CSVDHGTGQGIGGYTF TGCAGCGTTGATCATGGTACGGGACAGGGGATTGGGGGCTACACCTTC
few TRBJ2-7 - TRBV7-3 CASSHDGSSYEQYF TGTGCCAGCAGCCATGACGGGAGCTCCTACGAGCAGTACTTC
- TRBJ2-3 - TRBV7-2 CASSHHGSDTQYF TGTGCCAGCAGCCACCACGGGAGCGATACGCAGTATTTT
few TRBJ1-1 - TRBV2 CASCGQMNTEAFF TGTGCCAGCTGCGGACAGATGAACACTGAAGCTTTCTTT
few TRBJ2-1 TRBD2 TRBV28 CASSRSGGAKFF TGTGCCAGCAGTCGTAGCGGGGGGGCGAAGTTCTTC
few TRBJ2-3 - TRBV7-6 CASSSPRGDTQYF TGTGCCAGCAGCTCTCCACGGGGGGATACGCAGTATTTT
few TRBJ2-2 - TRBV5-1 CASSFRVSTGELFF TGCGCCAGCAGCTTCAGGGTGTCCACCGGGGAGCTGTTTTTT
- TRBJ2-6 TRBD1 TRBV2 CASEGGQGPSGANVLTF TGTGCCAGCGAGGGGGGACAGGGCCCGTCTGGGGCCAACGTCCTGACTTTC
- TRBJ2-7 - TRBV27 CASSLSYSPREQYF TGTGCCAGCAGTTTATCTTACAGCCCAAGGGAGCAGTACTTC
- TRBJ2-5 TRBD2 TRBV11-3 CASSFGGQETQYF TGTGCCAGCAGCTTCGGGGGGCAAGAGACCCAGTACTTC
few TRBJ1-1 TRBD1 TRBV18 CASSPRSGGSAEAFF TGTGCCAGCTCACCACGTTCAGGGGGGTCCGCTGAAGCTTTCTTT
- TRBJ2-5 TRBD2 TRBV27 CASSFRAGGTETQYF TGTGCCAGCAGTTTTCGAGCGGGGGGGACGGAGACCCAGTACTTC
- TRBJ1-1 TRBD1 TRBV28 CASTAPGGAATEAFF TGTGCCAGCACCGCCCCAGGGGGCGCGGCCACTGAAGCTTTCTTT
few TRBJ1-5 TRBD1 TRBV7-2 CASSFGQASNQPQHF TGTGCCAGCAGCTTTGGACAGGCTAGCAATCAGCCCCAGCATTTT
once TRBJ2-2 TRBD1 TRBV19 CASSKQGANTGELFF TGTGCCAGTAGTAAACAGGGGGCGAACACCGGGGAGCTGTTTTTT
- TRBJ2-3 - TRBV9 CASSPLLRDTQYF TGTGCCAGCAGTCCTCTTTTACGGGATACGCAGTATTTT
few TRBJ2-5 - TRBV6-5 CASSTRGGAQYF TGTGCCAGCAGTACGAGGGGGGGGGCCCAGTACTTC
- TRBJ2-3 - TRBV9 CASSVGLGTGTYF -
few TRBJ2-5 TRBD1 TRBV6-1 CASIKDRVQETQYF TGTGCCAGCATTAAGGACAGGGTCCAAGAGACCCAGTACTTC
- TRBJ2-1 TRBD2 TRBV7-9 CASSLDGGLYNEQFF TGTGCCAGCAGCTTAGACGGGGGGTTGTACAATGAGCAGTTCTTC
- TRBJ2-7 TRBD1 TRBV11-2 CASSSTGALMGEQYF TGTGCCAGCAGCTCGACAGGGGCCCTCATGGGGGAGCAGTACTTC
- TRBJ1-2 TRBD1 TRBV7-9 CASSYGTGPGYTF TGTGCCAGCAGCTACGGGACAGGGCCTGGCTACACCTTC
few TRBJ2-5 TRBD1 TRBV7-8 CASSSGGQQGETQYF TGTGCCAGCAGCTCAGGGGGTCAGCAGGGAGAGACCCAGTACTTC
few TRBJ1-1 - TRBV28 CASVTRGGTEAFF TGTGCCAGCGTCACCAGGGGTGGGACTGAAGCTTTCTTT